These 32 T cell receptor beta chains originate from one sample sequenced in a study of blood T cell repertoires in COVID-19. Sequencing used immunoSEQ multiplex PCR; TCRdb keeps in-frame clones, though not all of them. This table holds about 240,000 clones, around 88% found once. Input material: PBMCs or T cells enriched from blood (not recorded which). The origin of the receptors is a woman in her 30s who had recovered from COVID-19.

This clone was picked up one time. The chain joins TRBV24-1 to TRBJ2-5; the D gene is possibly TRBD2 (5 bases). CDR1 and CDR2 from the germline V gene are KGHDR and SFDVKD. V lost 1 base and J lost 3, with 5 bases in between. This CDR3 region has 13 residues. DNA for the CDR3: TGTGCCACCAGTGATTTAGCGGAAGAGACCCAGTACTTC. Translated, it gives CATSDLAEETQYF.

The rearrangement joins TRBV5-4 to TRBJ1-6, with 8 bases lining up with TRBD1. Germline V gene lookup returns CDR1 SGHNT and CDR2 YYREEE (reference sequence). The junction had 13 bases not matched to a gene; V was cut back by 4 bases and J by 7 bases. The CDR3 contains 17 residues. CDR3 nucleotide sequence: TGTGCCAGCAGCCAGGGAAGCGGACAGGGACAGAATTCACCCCTCCACTTT. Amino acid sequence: CASSQGSGQGQNSPLHF.

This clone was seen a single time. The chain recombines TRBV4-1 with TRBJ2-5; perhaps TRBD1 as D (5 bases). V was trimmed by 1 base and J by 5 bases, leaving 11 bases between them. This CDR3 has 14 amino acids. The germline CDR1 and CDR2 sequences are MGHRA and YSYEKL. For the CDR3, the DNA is TGCGCCAGCAGCCAAGTTCCAGGGTCCGAGACCCAGTACTTC. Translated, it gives CASSQVPGSETQYF.

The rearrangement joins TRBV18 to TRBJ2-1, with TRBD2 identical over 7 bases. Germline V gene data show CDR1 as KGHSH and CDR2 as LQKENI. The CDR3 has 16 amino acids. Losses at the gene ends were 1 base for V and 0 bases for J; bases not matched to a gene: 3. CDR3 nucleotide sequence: TGTGCCAGCTCACCACTCAGCGGGATCTCCTACAATGAGCAGTTCTTC. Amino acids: CASSPLSGISYNEQFF.

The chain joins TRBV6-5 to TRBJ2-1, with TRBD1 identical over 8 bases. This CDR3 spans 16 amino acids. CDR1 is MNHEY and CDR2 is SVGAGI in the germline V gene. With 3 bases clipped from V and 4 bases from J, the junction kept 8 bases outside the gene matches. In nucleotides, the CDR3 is TGTGCCAGCAGTTATCGCGCAGGGGGCGCTTACAATGAGCAGTTCTTC. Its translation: CASSYRAGGAYNEQFF.

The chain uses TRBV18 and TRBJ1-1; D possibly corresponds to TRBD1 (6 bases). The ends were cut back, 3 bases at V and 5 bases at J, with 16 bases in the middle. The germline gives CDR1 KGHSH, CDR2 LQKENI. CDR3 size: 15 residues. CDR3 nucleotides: TGTGCCAGCTCACCTAACCGGGACACAGGAACTGAAGCTTTCTTT. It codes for CASSPNRDTGTEAFF. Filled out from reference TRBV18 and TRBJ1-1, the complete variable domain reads NAGVMQNPRHLVRRRGQEARLRCSPMKGHSHVYWYRQLPEEGLKFMVYLQKENIIDESGMPKERFSAEFPKEGPSILRIQQVVRGDSAAYFCASSPNRDTGTEAFFGQGTRLTVV.

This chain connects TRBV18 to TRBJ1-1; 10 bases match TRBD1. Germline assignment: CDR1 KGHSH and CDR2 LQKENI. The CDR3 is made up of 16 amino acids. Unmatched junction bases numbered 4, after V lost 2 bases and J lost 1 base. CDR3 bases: TGTGCCAGCTCACCAAGGACAGGGGGGACGAACACTGAAGCTTTCTTT. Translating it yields CASSPRTGGTNTEAFF.

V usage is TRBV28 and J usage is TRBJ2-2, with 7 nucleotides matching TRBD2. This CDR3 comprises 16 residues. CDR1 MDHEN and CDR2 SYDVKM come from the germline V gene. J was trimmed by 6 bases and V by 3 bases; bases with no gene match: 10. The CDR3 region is CASSFRSGLVPGELFF. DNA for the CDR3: TGTGCCAGCAGTTTCCGTTCTGGACTAGTTCCCGGGGAGCTGTTTTTT.

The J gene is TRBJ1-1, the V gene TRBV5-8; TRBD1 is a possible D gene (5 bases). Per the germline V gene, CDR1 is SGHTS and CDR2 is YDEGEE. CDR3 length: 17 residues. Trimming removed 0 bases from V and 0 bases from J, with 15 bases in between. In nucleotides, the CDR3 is TGTGCCAGCAGCTTGGAGGGTCGACAGAGGATGAACACTGAAGCTTTCTTT. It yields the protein CASSLEGRQRMNTEAFF.

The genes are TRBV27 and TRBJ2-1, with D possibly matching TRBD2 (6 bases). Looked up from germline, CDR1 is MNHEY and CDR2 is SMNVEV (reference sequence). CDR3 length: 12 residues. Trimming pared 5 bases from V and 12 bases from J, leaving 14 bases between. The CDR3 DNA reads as TGTGCCAGCAGTCCTACCTTCGGGAGGCAGTTCTTC. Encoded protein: CASSPTFGRQFF.

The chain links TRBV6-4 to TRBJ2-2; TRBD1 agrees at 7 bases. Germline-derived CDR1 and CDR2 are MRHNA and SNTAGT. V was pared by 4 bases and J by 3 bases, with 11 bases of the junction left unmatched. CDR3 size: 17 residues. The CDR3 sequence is CASSAHLRQGDTGELFF. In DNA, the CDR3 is TGTGCCAGCAGTGCCCATCTGCGGCAGGGGGACACCGGGGAGCTGTTTTTT.

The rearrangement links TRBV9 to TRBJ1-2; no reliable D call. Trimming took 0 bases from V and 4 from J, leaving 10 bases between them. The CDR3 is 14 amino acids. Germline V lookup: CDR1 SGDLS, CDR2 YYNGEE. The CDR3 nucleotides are TGTGCCAGCAGCGTAGCGGGGAAGGGCTATGGCTACACCTTC. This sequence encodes CASSVAGKGYGYTF.

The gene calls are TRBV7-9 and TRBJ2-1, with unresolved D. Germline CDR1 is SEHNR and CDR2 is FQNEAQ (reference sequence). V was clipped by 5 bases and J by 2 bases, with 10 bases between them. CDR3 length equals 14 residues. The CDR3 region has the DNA TGTGCCAGCAGCCTTGATGGCACCTACAATGAGCAGTTCTTC. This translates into CASSLDGTYNEQFF.

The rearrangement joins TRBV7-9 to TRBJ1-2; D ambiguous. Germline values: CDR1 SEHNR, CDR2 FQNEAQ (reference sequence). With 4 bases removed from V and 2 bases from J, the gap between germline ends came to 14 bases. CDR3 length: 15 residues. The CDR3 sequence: CASSSPGLANYGYTF. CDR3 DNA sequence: TGTGCCAGCAGCTCCCCCGGCCTAGCCAACTATGGCTACACCTTC.

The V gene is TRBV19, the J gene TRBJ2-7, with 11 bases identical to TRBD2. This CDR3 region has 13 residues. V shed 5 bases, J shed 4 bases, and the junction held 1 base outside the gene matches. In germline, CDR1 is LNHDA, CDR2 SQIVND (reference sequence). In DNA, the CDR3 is TGTGCCAGTAGTCTAGCGGGAGGTTACGAGCAGTACTTC. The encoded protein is CASSLAGGYEQYF.

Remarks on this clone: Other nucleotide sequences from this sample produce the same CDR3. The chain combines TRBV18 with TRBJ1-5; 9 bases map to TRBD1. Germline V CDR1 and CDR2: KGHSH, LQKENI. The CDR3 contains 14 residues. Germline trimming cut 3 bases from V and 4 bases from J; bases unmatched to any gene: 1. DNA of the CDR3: TGTGCCAGCTCACCGGGACAGGGTAATCAGCCCCAGCATTTT. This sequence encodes CASSPGQGNQPQHF.

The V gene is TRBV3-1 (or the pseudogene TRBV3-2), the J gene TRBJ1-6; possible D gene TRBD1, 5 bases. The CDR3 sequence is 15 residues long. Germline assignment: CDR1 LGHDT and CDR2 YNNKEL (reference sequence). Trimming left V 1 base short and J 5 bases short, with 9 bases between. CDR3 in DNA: TGTGCCAGCAGCCAAGGGGCAGGGAATAATTCACCCCTCCACTTT. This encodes CASSQGAGNNSPLHF.

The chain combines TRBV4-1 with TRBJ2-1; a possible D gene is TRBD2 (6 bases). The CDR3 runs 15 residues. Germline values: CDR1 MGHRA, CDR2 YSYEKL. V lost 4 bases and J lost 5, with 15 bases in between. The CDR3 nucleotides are TGCGCCAGCAGCCTTCGGGACTTTTCGGACAATGAGCAGTTCTTC. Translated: CASSLRDFSDNEQFF.

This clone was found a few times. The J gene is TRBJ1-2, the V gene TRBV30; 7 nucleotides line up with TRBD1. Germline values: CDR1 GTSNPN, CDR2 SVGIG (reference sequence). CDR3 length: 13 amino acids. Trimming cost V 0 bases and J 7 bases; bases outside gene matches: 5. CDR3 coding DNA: TGTGCCTGGAGTGTACTACAGGGGACTGGCTACACCTTC. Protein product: CAWSVLQGTGYTF.

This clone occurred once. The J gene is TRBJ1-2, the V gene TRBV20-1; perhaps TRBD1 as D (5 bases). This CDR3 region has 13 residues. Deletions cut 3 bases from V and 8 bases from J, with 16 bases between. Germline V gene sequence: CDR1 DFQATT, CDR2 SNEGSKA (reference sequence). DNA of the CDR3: TGCAGTGCTAGTGTGCAGGGCTTGGGGGGCTACACCTTC. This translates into CSASVQGLGGYTF.

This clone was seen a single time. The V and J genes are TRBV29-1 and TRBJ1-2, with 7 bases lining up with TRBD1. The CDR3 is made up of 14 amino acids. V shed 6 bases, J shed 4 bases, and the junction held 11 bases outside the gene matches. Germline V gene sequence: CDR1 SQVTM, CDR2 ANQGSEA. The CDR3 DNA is TGCAGCGTATTTGGGACAGAGGATGGCTATGGCTACACCTTC. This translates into CSVFGTEDGYGYTF.

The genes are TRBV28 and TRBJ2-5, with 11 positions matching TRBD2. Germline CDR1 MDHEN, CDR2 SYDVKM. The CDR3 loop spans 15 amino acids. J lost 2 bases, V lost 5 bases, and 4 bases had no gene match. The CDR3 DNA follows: TGTGCCAGCAGTCCCGGACTAGCGGGTCAAGAGACCCAGTACTTC. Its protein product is CASSPGLAGQETQYF.

This CDR3 reads CASSLYPDTSYEQYF. Written as DNA, the CDR3 is TGTGCCAGCAGCTTGTATCCGGACACCTCCTACGAGCAGTACTTC. The chain recombines TRBV5-8 with TRBJ2-7; weak D call: TRBD1 (5 bases). The CDR3 sequence is 15 residues long. Germline assignment: CDR1 SGHTS and CDR2 YDEGEE. V was trimmed by 1 base and J by 0 bases, leaving 11 bases between them.

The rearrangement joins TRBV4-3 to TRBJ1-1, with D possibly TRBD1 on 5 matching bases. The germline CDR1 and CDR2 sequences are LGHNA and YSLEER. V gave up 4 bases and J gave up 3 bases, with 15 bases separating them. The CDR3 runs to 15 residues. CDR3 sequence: CASSPGGWDDTEAFF. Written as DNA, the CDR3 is TGCGCCAGCAGCCCGGGAGGGTGGGACGACACTGAAGCTTTCTTT.

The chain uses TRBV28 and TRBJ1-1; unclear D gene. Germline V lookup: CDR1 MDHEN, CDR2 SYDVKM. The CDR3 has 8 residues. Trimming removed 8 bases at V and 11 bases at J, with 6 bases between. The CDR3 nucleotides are TGTGCCAGCGATGGCGCTTTCTTT. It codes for CASDGAFF.

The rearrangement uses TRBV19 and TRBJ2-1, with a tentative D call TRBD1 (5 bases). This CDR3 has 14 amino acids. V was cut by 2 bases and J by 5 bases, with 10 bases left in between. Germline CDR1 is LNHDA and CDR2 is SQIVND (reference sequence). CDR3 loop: CASSIQGSHNEQFF. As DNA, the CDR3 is TGTGCCAGTAGTATACAGGGTTCCCACAATGAGCAGTTCTTC.

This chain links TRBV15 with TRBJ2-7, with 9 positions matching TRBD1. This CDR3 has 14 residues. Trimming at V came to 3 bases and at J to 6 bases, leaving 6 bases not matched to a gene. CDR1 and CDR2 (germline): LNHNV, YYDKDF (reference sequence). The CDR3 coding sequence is TGTGCCACCAGCAGGCAGGGACAGGGTGGCGAGCAGTACTTC. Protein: CATSRQGQGGEQYF.

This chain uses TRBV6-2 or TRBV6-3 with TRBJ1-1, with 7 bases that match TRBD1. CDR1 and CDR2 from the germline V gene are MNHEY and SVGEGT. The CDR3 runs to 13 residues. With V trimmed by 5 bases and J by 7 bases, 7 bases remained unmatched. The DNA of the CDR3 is TGTGCCAGCAGTCAGCCCCGGGACAGTGAAGCTTTCTTT. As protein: CASSQPRDSEAFF.

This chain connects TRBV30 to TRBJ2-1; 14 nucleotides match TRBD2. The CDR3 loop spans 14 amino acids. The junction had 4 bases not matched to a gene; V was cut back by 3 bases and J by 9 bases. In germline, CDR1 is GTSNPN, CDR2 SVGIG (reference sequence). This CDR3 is CAWRGTSGSGEQFF. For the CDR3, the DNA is TGTGCCTGGAGAGGGACTAGCGGGAGTGGTGAGCAGTTCTTC. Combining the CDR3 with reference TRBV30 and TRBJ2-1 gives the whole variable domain SQTIHQWPATLVQPVGSPLSLECTVEGTSNPNLYWYRQAAGRGLQLLFYSVGIGQISSEVPQNLSASRPQDRQFILSSKKLLLSDSGFYLCAWRGTSGSGEQFFGPGTRLTVL.

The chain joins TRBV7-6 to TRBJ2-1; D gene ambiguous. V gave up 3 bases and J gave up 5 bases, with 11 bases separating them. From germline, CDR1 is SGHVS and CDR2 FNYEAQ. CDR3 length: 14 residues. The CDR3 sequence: CASSFRSDHNEQFF. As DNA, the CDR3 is TGTGCCAGCAGCTTTCGCAGCGACCACAATGAGCAGTTCTTC.

This CDR3 reads CASSTDRAGNTIYF. The CDR3 DNA reads TGTGCCAGCTCAACGGACAGGGCTGGAAACACCATATATTTT. The chain carries TRBV18 and TRBJ1-3; 8 positions match TRBD1. Germline V CDR1 and CDR2: KGHSH, LQKENI. CDR3 length: 14 amino acids. Trimming removed 5 bases from V and 2 bases from J; junction bases left unmatched: 2.

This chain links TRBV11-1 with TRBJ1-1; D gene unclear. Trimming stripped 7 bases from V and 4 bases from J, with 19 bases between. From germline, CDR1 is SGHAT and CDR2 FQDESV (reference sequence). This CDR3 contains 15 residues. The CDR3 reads CASTLGKAFPTEAFF. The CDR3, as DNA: TGTGCCAGCACCCTAGGAAAGGCGTTTCCCACTGAAGCTTTCTTT.